This TCR beta chain emerged from a study of OX40 agonist ivuxolimab in advanced cancers. As for the study in general: Ivuxolimab, an antibody that agonizes OX40 (CD134), was administered to the patients. Regarding the study as a whole: In general, CD8+ T cells held more expanded clones than CD4+ did, on average.

Autoimmune disease history or systemic immunosuppression excluded patients. The protocol was immunoSEQ multiplex PCR, while the TCRdb copy is restricted to in-frame clones and leaves out a portion. The table has 13,000 to 15,000 clones, more than 65% seen once. Trimming stripped 2 bases from V and 6 bases from J, with 8 bases between. Looked up from germline, CDR1 is GTSNPN and CDR2 is SVGIG (reference sequence). The CDR3 runs 12 residues. On this clone: What it recognizes is unknown.

Specimen: CD4+ or CD8+ T cells sorted from blood, collected in a trial of the OX40 agonist ivuxolimab. The genes are TRBV30 and TRBJ2-1, with a weak D call TRBD2 (6 bases). The TCR was taken from an adult with an advanced solid tumor such as melanoma, head and neck, liver or kidney cancer. The CDR3 nucleotides are TGTGCCTGGAGTCATAGCGGCAATGAGCAGTTCTTC. It encodes CAWSHSGNEQFF.